The clone carrying this TCR beta chain has ten or more counts. Antigen unknown. This beta chain came through as a stray read in a library set up for alpha chains, and its size says little. The source of the sample is a study of spatial heterogeneity in lung cancer. Whole-study results and caveats: One measure, the expanded intratumoral alpha and beta TCR count, tracked tumor mutation counts.

Per the germline V gene, CDR1 is SGHRS and CDR2 is YFSETQ. The CDR3 spans 14 residues. Trimming took 4 bases from V and 1 from J; bases not matched to a gene: 4. Time point specified: sample taken at primary tumor resection. TCRdb passed the 5' RACE reads through MiXCR, listing each CDR3 protein once. The data hold over 10,000 distinct CDR3 sequences, with 4% to 5.5% observed a single time. This chain uses TRBV5-1 with TRBJ1-1; 7 nucleotides align to TRBD1. The source material was lung tumor tissue, sampled at surgery. The receptor's source is a male donor with early-stage non-small cell lung cancer. The CDR3 DNA is TGCGCCAGCAGCCCCCAGGGGGAGAACACTGAAGCTTTCTTT. It encodes CASSPQGENTEAFF.